This T cell receptor (beta chain) was identified in a study of T cell changes during pregnancy in multiple sclerosis. This CDR3 has 14 residues. The V gene's germline CDR1 is SEHNR and CDR2 FQNEAQ (reference sequence). J was trimmed by 6 bases and V by 2 bases; bases with no gene match: 4. The table came from immunoSEQ multiplex PCR; TCRdb's copy has only in-frame clones and leaves some out. This table has under 55,000 clones, approximately 93% appearing once. The receptor comes from a female donor with multiple sclerosis, enrolled in a pregnancy study. Sample: CD4+ T cells from peripheral blood mononuclear cells, taken in the third trimester of pregnancy. The rearrangement joins TRBV7-9 to TRBJ2-7; TRBD2 matches 10 bases. DNA for the CDR3: TGTGCCAGCAGCTTAAATGGACTAGCGGTCGAGCAGTACTTC. Translation: CASSLNGLAVEQYF. The full variable domain, rest sourced from reference TRBV7-9 and TRBJ2-7, is DTGVSQNPRHKITKRGQNVTFRCDPISEHNRLYWYRQTLGQGPEFLTYFQNEAQLEKSRLLSDRFSAERPKGSFSTLEIQRTEQGDSAMYLCASSLNGLAVEQYFGPGTRLTVT.